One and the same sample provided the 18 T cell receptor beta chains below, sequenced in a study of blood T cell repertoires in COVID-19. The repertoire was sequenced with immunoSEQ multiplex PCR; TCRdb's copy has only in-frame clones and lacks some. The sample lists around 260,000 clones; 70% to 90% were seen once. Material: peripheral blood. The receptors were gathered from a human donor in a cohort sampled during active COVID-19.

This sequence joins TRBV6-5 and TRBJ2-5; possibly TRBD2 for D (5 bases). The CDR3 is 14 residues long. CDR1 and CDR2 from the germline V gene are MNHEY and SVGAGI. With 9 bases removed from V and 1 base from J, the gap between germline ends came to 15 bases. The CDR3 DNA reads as TGTGCCAGTAGTAGAAACCGGGGCCAAGAGACCCAGTACTTC. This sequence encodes CASSRNRGQETQYF.

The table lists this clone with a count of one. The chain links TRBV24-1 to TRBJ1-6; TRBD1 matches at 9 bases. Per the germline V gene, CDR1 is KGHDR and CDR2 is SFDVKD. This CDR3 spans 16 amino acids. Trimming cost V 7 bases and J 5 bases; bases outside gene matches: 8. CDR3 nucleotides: TGTGCCACCAGAAAGTACAGGGGGCTCGATAATTCACCCCTCCACTTT. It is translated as CATRKYRGLDNSPLHF.

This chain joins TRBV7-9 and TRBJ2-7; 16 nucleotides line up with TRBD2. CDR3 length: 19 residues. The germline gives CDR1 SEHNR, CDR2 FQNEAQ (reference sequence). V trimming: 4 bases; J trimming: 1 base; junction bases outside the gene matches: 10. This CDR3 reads CASSYPAGLAGGKSYEQYF. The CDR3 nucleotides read TGTGCCAGCAGCTACCCGGCGGGACTAGCGGGAGGGAAATCCTACGAGCAGTACTTC.

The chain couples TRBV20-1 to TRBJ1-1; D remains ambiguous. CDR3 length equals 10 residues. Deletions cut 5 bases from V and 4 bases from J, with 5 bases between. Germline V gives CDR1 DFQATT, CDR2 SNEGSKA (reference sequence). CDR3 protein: CSASFTEAFF. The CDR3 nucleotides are TGCAGTGCTTCATTCACTGAAGCTTTCTTT.

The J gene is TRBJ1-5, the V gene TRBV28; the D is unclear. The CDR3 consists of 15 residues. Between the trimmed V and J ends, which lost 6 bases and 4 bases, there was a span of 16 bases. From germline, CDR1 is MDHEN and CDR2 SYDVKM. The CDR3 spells CASSRVEIWNQPQHF. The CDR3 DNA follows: TGTGCCAGCAGCCGCGTGGAGATATGGAATCAGCCCCAGCATTTT.

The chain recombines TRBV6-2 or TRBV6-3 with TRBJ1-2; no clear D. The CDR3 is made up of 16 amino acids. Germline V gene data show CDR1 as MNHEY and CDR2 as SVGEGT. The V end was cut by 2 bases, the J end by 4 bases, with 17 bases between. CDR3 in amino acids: CASSYENWRVGYGYTF. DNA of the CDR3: TGTGCCAGCAGTTACGAAAATTGGAGGGTAGGCTATGGCTACACCTTC.

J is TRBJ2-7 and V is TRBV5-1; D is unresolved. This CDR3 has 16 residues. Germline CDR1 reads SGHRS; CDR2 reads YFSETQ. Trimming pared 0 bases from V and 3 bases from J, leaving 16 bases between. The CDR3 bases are TGCGCCAGCAGCTTGGATTCGGGTACCGGTCTCTACGAGCAGTACTTC. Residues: CASSLDSGTGLYEQYF.

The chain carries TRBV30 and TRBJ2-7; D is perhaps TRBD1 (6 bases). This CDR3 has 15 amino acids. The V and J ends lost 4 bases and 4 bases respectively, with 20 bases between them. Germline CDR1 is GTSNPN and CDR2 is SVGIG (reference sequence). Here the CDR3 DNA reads TGTGCCTGGACCAGACACCAAGGGGGTCGGTACGAGCAGTACTTC. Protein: CAWTRHQGGRYEQYF.

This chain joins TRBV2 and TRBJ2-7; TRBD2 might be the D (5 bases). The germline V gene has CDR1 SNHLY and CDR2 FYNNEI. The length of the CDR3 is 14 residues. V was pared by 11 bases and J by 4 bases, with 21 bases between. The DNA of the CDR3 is TGTGCCGCACCCAAGGCGGGCCTAGGTTACGAGCAGTACTTC. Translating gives CAAPKAGLGYEQYF.

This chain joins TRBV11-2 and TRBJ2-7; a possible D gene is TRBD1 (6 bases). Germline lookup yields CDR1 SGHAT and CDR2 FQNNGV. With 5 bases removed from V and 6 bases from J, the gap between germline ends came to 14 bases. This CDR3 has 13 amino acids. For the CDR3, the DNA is TGTGCCAGCAGCCCCCATATGACAGGCGAGCAGTACTTC. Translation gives CASSPHMTGEQYF.

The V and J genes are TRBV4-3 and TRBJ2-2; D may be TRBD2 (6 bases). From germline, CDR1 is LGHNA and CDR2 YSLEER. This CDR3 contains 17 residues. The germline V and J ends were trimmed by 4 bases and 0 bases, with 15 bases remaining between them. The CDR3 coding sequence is TGCGCCAGCAGCCCGACTTCGGGCGGGACGAACACCGGGGAGCTGTTTTTT. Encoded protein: CASSPTSGGTNTGELFF.

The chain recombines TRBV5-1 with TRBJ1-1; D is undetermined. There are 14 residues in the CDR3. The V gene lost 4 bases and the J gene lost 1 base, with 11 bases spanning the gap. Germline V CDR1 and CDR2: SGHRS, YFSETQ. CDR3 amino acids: CASSDQEGNTEAFF. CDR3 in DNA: TGCGCCAGCAGCGACCAGGAGGGGAACACTGAAGCTTTCTTT.

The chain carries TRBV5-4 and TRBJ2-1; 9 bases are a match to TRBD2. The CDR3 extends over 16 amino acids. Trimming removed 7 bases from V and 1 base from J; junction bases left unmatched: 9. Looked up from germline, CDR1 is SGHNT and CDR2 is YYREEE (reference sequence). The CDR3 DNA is TGTGCCAGCGCCGATAATAGCGGGAGTTCCTACAATGAGCAGTTCTTC. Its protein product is CASADNSGSSYNEQFF.

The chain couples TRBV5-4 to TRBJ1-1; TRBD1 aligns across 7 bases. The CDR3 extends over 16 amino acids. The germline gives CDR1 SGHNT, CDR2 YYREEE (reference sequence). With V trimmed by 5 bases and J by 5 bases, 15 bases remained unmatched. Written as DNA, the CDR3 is TGTGCCAGCAGTTCCCAGGCCCGGACAGGAGGAACTGAAGCTTTCTTT. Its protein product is CASSSQARTGGTEAFF.

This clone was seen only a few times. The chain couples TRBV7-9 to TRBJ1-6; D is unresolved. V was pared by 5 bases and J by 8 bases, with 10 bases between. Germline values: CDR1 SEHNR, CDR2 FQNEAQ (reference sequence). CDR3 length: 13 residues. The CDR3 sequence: CASSPRLDSPLHF. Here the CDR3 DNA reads TGTGCCAGCAGCCCCAGGTTGGATTCACCCCTCCACTTT.

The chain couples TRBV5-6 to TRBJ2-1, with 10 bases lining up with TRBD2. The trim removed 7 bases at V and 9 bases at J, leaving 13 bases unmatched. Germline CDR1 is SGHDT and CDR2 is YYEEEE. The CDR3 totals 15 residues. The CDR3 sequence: CASHKLSSGSVEQFF. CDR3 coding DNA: TGTGCCAGCCATAAGCTCTCTAGCGGGAGCGTTGAGCAGTTCTTC.

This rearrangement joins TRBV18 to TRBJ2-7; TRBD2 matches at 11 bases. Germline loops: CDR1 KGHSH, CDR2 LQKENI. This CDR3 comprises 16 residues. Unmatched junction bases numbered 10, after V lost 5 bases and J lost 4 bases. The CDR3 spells CASSSPLAGGIYEQYF. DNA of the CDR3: TGTGCCAGCTCATCCCCTTTAGCGGGAGGGATTTACGAGCAGTACTTC.

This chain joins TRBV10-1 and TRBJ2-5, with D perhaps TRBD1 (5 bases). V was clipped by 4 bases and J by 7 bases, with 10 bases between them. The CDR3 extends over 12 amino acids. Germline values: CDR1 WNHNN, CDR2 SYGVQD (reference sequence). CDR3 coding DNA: TGCGCCAGCAGTGCTGGGGCCGGGACCCAGTACTTC. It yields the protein CASSAGAGTQYF.